This entry lists 25 T cell receptor beta chains sequenced from one sample in a study of T cells in Graves' hyperthyroidism and ophthalmopathy (dated 2019 in TCRdb). Library preparation was by multiplex PCR. Sequencing instrument: Illumina HiSeq 2000. The TCR beta CDR3 regions were amplified from the RNA transcripts. For the first round of RT-PCR on the TCR CDR3, the HTBI primer set was used together with the Qiagen OneStep RT-PCR kit. TCRdb handled the public reads itself, with Q25 trimming in fastp and clone calling in MiXCR, and kept productive beta chains. Rows merge per CDR3 protein into single entries with the most common DNA and genes. Present in this sample are around 700,000 distinct CDR3 sequences, around 20% of which were seen just once. The ten most abundant clones make up about a sixth of the sample. The sample was blood. These receptors originate from a woman between 50 and 59 years old with Graves' hyperthyroidism that later progressed to Graves' ophthalmopathy.

The V and J genes are TRBV5-1 and TRBJ2-3; D unclear. V was shortened by 0 bases and J by 1 base, with 6 bases between the two germline ends. The CDR3 spans 14 residues. Germline CDR1 reads SGHRS; CDR2 reads YFSETQ. CDR3: CASSLEPGTDTQYF. DNA for the CDR3: TGCGCCAGCAGCTTGGAGCCGGGCACAGATACGCAGTATTTT.

About this clonotype: The germline gene is not matched at one end of the junction; a read error may be the cause. The V call is TRBV5-5, the J call TRBJ1-3; maybe TRBD1 (6 bases). The CDR3 consists of 16 residues. Germline V lookup: CDR1 SGHKS, CDR2 YYEKEE (reference sequence). CDR3 in DNA: TGCGCCAGCAGCTTGGAAACGGGGGCAGCTGGAAACACCATATATTTT. It codes for CASSLETGAAGNTIYF.

This clonotype was seen repeatedly, ten times or more. The genes are TRBV12-3 or TRBV12-4 and TRBJ1-5, with D possibly matching TRBD1 (5 bases). The ends were cut back, 7 bases at V and 6 bases at J, with 22 bases in the middle. CDR3 length equals 16 residues. The CDR3 sequence: CASTRGLKEGAQPQHF. The DNA for the CDR3 is TGTGCCAGCACCCGGGGACTTAAGGAGGGAGCTCAGCCCCAGCATTTT.

The CDR3 region is CSAPKRGTAYEQYF. DNA for the CDR3: TGCAGTGCCCCGAAGAGGGGGACAGCGTACGAGCAGTACTTC. The V and J genes are TRBV20-1 and TRBJ2-7; 7 nucleotides agree with TRBD1. The CDR3 totals 14 residues. In germline, CDR1 is DFQATT, CDR2 SNEGSKA (reference sequence). Trimming took 6 bases from V and 4 from J; bases not matched to a gene: 12.

This clonotype occurred a few times. The rearrangement joins TRBV11-2 to TRBJ2-4; possible D gene TRBD1, 7 bases. Trimming pared 2 bases from V and 3 bases from J, leaving 20 bases between. Germline V gene lookup returns CDR1 SGHAT and CDR2 FQNNGV. The CDR3 spans 18 residues. In DNA, the CDR3 is TGTGCCAGCAGCTTATCCTCAGGGTCCAGGGGGGACAAAAACATTCAGTACTTC. Protein product: CASSLSSGSRGDKNIQYF. Full variable domain (missing parts from reference TRBV11-2 and TRBJ2-4): EAGVAQSPRYKIIEKRQSVAFWCNPISGHATLYWYQQILGQGPKLLIQFQNNGVVDDSQLPKDRFSAERLKGVDSTLKIQPAKLEDSAVYLCASSLSSGSRGDKNIQYFGAGTRLSVL.

This clonotype showed up just a few times. The chain links TRBV6-1 to TRBJ1-4, with 7 nucleotides matching TRBD1. Unmatched junction bases numbered 15, after V lost 6 bases and J lost 8 bases. The CDR3 sequence is 16 residues long. The V gene's germline CDR1 is MNHNS and CDR2 SASEGT. The CDR3 sequence: CASRNPRQGVPEKLFF. For the CDR3, the DNA is TGTGCCAGCAGAAATCCCAGACAGGGCGTTCCCGAAAAACTGTTTTTT.

On this clonotype: The CDR3 end shows no conserved phenylalanine or tryptophan, and so a read error is likely. The V gene is TRBV7-3, the J gene TRBJ2-1; 10 nucleotides match TRBD2. Trimming removed 5 bases from V and 5 bases from J; junction bases left unmatched: 9. CDR3 length equals 16 residues. Germline V gene sequence: CDR1 SGHTA, CDR2 FQGTGA. The chain's CDR3 is CASSLAGGLADNEQFI. The CDR3 region has the DNA TGTGCCAGCAGCCTCGCCGGTGGACTAGCGGACAATGAGCAGTTCATC.

J is TRBJ1-1 and V is TRBV9; weak D call: TRBD1 (6 bases). CDR3 length: 17 residues. The V gene lost 4 bases and the J gene lost 1 base, with 20 bases spanning the gap. The germline V gene has CDR1 SGDLS and CDR2 YYNGEE. For the CDR3, the DNA is TGTGCCAGCAGCCCGCCGGACAGTAGAACTTCGAACACTGAAGCTTTCTTT. Protein sequence: CASSPPDSRTSNTEAFF.

The chain is built from TRBV7-9 and TRBJ1-1, with D unresolved. Germline CDR1 reads SEHNR; CDR2 reads FQNEAQ (reference sequence). This CDR3 region has 13 residues. V lost 3 bases, J lost 6 bases, and 11 bases lay in between. CDR3 nucleotide sequence: TGTGCCAGCAGCTTCGGCTTTTGGCCTGAAGCTTTCTTT. The encoded protein is CASSFGFWPEAFF.

The rearrangement links TRBV10-3 to TRBJ1-2, with D perhaps TRBD1 (6 bases). The CDR3 runs 15 residues. Trimming left V 6 bases short and J 7 bases short, with 21 bases between. Germline CDR1 reads ENHRY; CDR2 reads SYGVKD. The DNA of the CDR3 is TGTGCCATCAGCTCGCGACAGGACACCTCTATTGGCTACACCTTC. Translating it yields CAISSRQDTSIGYTF.

This clonotype was detected many times. The chain recombines TRBV7-9 with TRBJ2-1; 7 positions match TRBD2. CDR3 length: 15 amino acids. Germline V gene lookup returns CDR1 SEHNR and CDR2 FQNEAQ (reference sequence). The V segment lost 2 bases and the J segment 3 bases; nucleotides outside the gene matches: 4. The CDR3 coding sequence is TGTGCCAGCAGCTTAAGAAGCGGGGTCTACAATGAGCAGTTCTTC. Protein: CASSLRSGVYNEQFF.

The chain employs TRBV15 and TRBJ2-3; the D gene is possibly TRBD2 (5 bases). V lost 1 base and J 5 bases, leaving 16 bases between the germline ends. Germline assignment: CDR1 LNHNV and CDR2 YYDKDF (reference sequence). The CDR3 contains 16 residues. The CDR3: CATSRGVGELVDTQYF. CDR3 sequence (DNA): TGTGCCACCAGCAGAGGAGTCGGGGAACTAGTAGATACGCAGTATTTT.

The sample holds a few counts of this clonotype. The chain links TRBV5-1 to TRBJ1-4, with TRBD1 matching 7 bases. With 4 bases clipped from V and 6 bases from J, the junction kept 9 bases outside the gene matches. This CDR3 has 15 residues. Germline CDR1 is SGHRS and CDR2 is YFSETQ. The CDR3 spells CASSPLRGSDEKLFF. DNA for the CDR3: TGCGCCAGCAGCCCTCTCAGGGGGTCGGATGAAAAACTGTTTTTT.

Many counts were recorded for this clonotype. J is TRBJ1-2 and V is TRBV10-3; unclear D gene. Germline assignment: CDR1 ENHRY and CDR2 SYGVKD. This CDR3 has 16 residues. Trimming left V 2 bases short and J 6 bases short, with 19 bases between. CDR3 bases: TGTGCCATCAGTGAGCGGACCACGAGGCGTAGGGATGGCTACACCTTC. Encoded protein: CAISERTTRRRDGYTF.

The chain combines TRBV12-3 or TRBV12-4 with TRBJ2-1; tentative D call: TRBD2 (7 bases). V gave up 3 bases and J gave up 10 bases, with 16 bases separating them. There are 14 residues in the CDR3. In DNA, the CDR3 is TGTGCCAGCAGTTTCCTAGGGGGGGCCGGGGAGCAGTTCTTC. This translates into CASSFLGGAGEQFF.

The DNA for the CDR3 is TGCAGCGCTGCCCTAGCGGGGGGCGGGACAGATACGCAGTATTTT. Translating gives CSAALAGGGTDTQYF. This chain joins TRBV29-1 and TRBJ2-3; 11 bases match TRBD2. Germline V CDR1 and CDR2: SQVTM, ANQGSEA. This CDR3 contains 15 residues. V was pared by 7 bases and J by 3 bases, with 9 bases of the junction left unmatched.

This clonotype was recorded at least ten times. The chain combines TRBV11-2 with TRBJ2-7, with D perhaps matching TRBD1 or TRBD2 (6 bases each). The V gene's germline CDR1 is SGHAT and CDR2 FQNNGV. The CDR3 has 18 amino acids. V gave up 1 base and J gave up 2 bases, with 21 bases separating them. The CDR3: CASSLGIREQGGPYEQYF. CDR3 nucleotides: TGTGCCAGCAGCTTAGGAATCCGGGAACAGGGAGGCCCCTACGAGCAGTACTTC.

V usage is TRBV6-2 or TRBV6-3 and J usage is TRBJ2-1; TRBD2 matches at 9 bases. Looked up from germline, CDR1 is MNHEY and CDR2 is SVGEGT. The J segment lost 4 bases and the V segment lost 4 bases, leaving 8 bases of the junction unmatched. The CDR3 runs to 16 residues. CDR3 region: CASSSLESGGYNEQFF. The CDR3 bases are TGTGCCAGCAGTTCCCTGGAGAGCGGGGGGTACAATGAGCAGTTCTTC.

The chain couples TRBV12-3 or TRBV12-4 to TRBJ2-1; D perhaps matches TRBD1 (5 bases). V was cut by 3 bases and J by 2 bases, with 8 bases left in between. The CDR3 totals 14 residues. CDR3 in amino acids: CASSFRVTYNEQFF. CDR3 nucleotide sequence: TGTGCCAGCAGTTTCAGGGTTACCTACAATGAGCAGTTCTTC.

This clonotype was found a few times. The chain links TRBV5-6 to TRBJ1-1; unclear D gene. Trimming took 2 bases from V and 7 from J, leaving 12 bases between them. Per the germline V gene, CDR1 is SGHDT and CDR2 is YYEEEE. The length of the CDR3 is 13 residues. The DNA of the CDR3 is TGTGCCAGCAGCTTTGGCGGTCCCGTTGAAGCTTTCTTT. This codes for CASSFGGPVEAFF.

This clonotype came up many times. The CDR3 nucleotides read TGTGCCAGCAGCCTAGGGGGCCTCGGGTACAATGAGCAGTTCTTC. Residues: CASSLGGLGYNEQFF. The chain employs TRBV11-3 and TRBJ2-1; 7 bases are a match to TRBD1. Trimming removed 5 bases from V and 4 bases from J; junction bases left unmatched: 8. The CDR3 runs 15 residues. Germline lookup yields CDR1 SGHNT and CDR2 YENEEA.

The rearrangement uses TRBV27 and TRBJ2-7; TRBD2 agrees at 8 bases. The CDR3 has 15 residues. The ends lost 6 bases at V and 4 bases at J; junction bases unmatched: 11. CDR1 and CDR2 from the germline V gene are MNHEY and SMNVEV (reference sequence). The CDR3 is CASRQAGARTYEQYF. In DNA, the CDR3 is TGTGCCAGCAGACAAGCGGGGGCCCGAACTTACGAGCAGTACTTC.

This clonotype was recorded many times. The V gene is TRBV20-1, the J gene TRBJ2-1; the D gene is possibly TRBD2 (7 bases). CDR1 and CDR2 from the germline V gene are DFQATT and SNEGSKA (reference sequence). V lost 6 bases to trimming and J lost 9 bases, with 18 bases between them. This CDR3 has 13 amino acids. For the CDR3, the DNA is TGCAGTGCCCGAGGGGCGGGGGCGGTTGAGCAGTTCTTC. Translation: CSARGAGAVEQFF.

This clonotype has ten or more counts. The chain combines TRBV3-1 with TRBJ2-3; no reliable D call. The CDR3 runs 17 residues. V was cut by 4 bases and J by 4 bases, with 21 bases left in between. The germline CDR1 and CDR2 sequences are LGHDT and YNNKEL (reference sequence). The CDR3 region is CASSRSRTEEYSDTQYF. The DNA of the CDR3 is TGTGCCAGCAGCCGATCACGGACCGAGGAGTACTCAGATACGCAGTATTTT.

The chain combines TRBV9 with TRBJ1-1, with D possibly matching TRBD1 (5 bases). V lost 5 bases and J 4 bases, leaving 15 bases between the germline ends. The CDR3 contains 14 residues. CDR1 and CDR2 from the germline V gene are SGDLS and YYNGEE. This CDR3 reads CASSQDIGATEAFF. Here the CDR3 DNA reads TGTGCCAGCAGTCAAGACATTGGGGCCACTGAAGCTTTCTTT.